A selection of T cell receptor beta chains follows, all from one sample in a study of T-cell reconstitution after alpha-beta-depleted transplantation in children. TCRdb used MiXCR to reprocess the PCR reads, holding one entry per CDR3 protein. The sample consists of some 530,000 distinct CDR3 sequences, 9.5% to 15% of them appearing once. The material sequenced was PBMCs from the stem cell graft donor, taken from the stem cell graft. These receptors came from a human donor who donated a stem cell graft to a child with combined immunodeficiency. CDR3s include the opening cysteine and the closing phenylalanine or tryptophan. The order of the fields is V gene, D gene, J gene, clone size, CDR3 DNA, CDR3 protein. D genes are given only for firm matches. Some rows mark clone size as missing; the rest say once, few, many or name a class of expanded clone.

V gene: TRBV5-1; D gene: .; J gene: TRBJ1-2; clone size: .; CDR3 DNA: TGCGCCAGCACATTGACGGCCCCGGGCTATGGCTACACCTTC; CDR3 protein: CASTLTAPGYGYTF
V gene: TRBV7-8; D gene: TRBD1; J gene: TRBJ1-5; clone size: many; CDR3 DNA: TGTGCCAGCAGCTTGGGGGACAGGTTGCAGCCCCAGCATTTT; CDR3 protein: CASSLGDRLQPQHF
V gene: TRBV4-3; D gene: .; J gene: TRBJ1-2; clone size: few; CDR3 DNA: TGCGCCAGCAGCCAAGGAAAAGGTTTTGGCTACACCTTC; CDR3 protein: CASSQGKGFGYTF
V gene: TRBV7-9; D gene: .; J gene: TRBJ2-2; clone size: .; CDR3 DNA: TGTGCCAGCAGCCCCGGGCAGGGTGCGAACACCGGGGAGCTGTTTTTT; CDR3 protein: CASSPGQGANTGELFF
V gene: TRBV14; D gene: .; J gene: TRBJ2-1; clone size: .; CDR3 DNA: TGTGCCAGCAGCCAGTTGACTTACAATGAGCAGTTCTTC; CDR3 protein: CASSQLTYNEQFF
V gene: TRBV9; D gene: .; J gene: TRBJ2-3; clone size: few; CDR3 DNA: TGTGCCAGCAGCGTAGTAGGCGACAGCACAGATACGCAGTATTTT; CDR3 protein: CASSVVGDSTDTQYF
V gene: TRBV10-3; D gene: .; J gene: TRBJ2-5; clone size: many; CDR3 DNA: TGTGCCATCAGTGAGAGACCACAAAACCAAGAGACCCAGTACTTC; CDR3 protein: CAISERPQNQETQYF
V gene: TRBV18; D gene: TRBD1; J gene: TRBJ2-7; clone size: few; CDR3 DNA: TGTGCCAGCTCACCAGTTTACAGGGGGTCCTACGAGCAGTACTTC; CDR3 protein: CASSPVYRGSYEQYF
V gene: TRBV20-1; D gene: TRBD2; J gene: TRBJ2-7; clone size: few; CDR3 DNA: TGCAGTGCTAGTTGGGCTAGCGGGAGCTACTACGAGCAGTACTTC; CDR3 protein: CSASWASGSYYEQYF
V gene: TRBV7-8; D gene: .; J gene: TRBJ2-2; clone size: .; CDR3 DNA: TGTGCCAGCAGCTTAGTGGCAGGGCAGAGGACCGGGGAGCTGTTTTTT; CDR3 protein: CASSLVAGQRTGELFF
V gene: TRBV6-2/TRBV6-3; D gene: .; J gene: TRBJ1-5; clone size: .; CDR3 DNA: TGTGCCAGCAGCCCTACTAAGGACACGCGCAATCAGCCCCAGCATTTT; CDR3 protein: CASSPTKDTRNQPQHF
V gene: TRBV7-6; D gene: .; J gene: TRBJ2-7; clone size: few; CDR3 DNA: TGTGCCAGCAGCTTAGGAGCAGGCGCTCACGAGCAGTACTTC; CDR3 protein: CASSLGAGAHEQYF
V gene: TRBV18; D gene: TRBD2; J gene: TRBJ2-1; clone size: .; CDR3 DNA: TGTGCCAGCTCACCGCCCCTAGCGGGGGGGGGTGAGCAGTTCTTC; CDR3 protein: CASSPPLAGGGEQFF
V gene: TRBV6-5; D gene: TRBD1; J gene: TRBJ2-5; clone size: few; CDR3 DNA: TGTGCCAGCAGTTACCACCCCGACAGGGGGAAACTAGAGACCCAGTACTTC; CDR3 protein: CASSYHPDRGKLETQYF
V gene: TRBV30; D gene: .; J gene: TRBJ1-3; clone size: many; CDR3 DNA: TGTGCCTGGTCGACAGGTGGAGGAAACACCATATATTTT; CDR3 protein: CAWSTGGGNTIYF
V gene: TRBV9; D gene: .; J gene: TRBJ2-7; clone size: .; CDR3 DNA: TGTGCCAGCAGCGTAGACTCTAGCTCCTACGAGCAGTACTTC; CDR3 protein: CASSVDSSSYEQYF
V gene: TRBV20-1; D gene: TRBD2; J gene: TRBJ2-1; clone size: few; CDR3 DNA: TGCAGTGCTAGAGATGCCAGCGGGAGCTACAATGAGCAGTTCTTC; CDR3 protein: CSARDASGSYNEQFF
V gene: TRBV20-1; D gene: .; J gene: TRBJ2-5; clone size: .; CDR3 DNA: TGCAGTGCTCCGCGGATAGAGACCCAGTACTTC; CDR3 protein: CSAPRIETQYF
V gene: TRBV20-1; D gene: TRBD2; J gene: TRBJ2-5; clone size: .; CDR3 DNA: TGCAGTGCTAACGGGGGGGCGTGGGCCCAGTACTTC; CDR3 protein: CSANGGAWAQYF
V gene: TRBV6-2/TRBV6-3; D gene: .; J gene: TRBJ1-2; clone size: .; CDR3 DNA: TGTGCCAGCACTGTCGGCACCAACTATGGCTACACCTTC; CDR3 protein: CASTVGTNYGYTF
V gene: TRBV4-3; D gene: TRBD2; J gene: TRBJ2-5; clone size: many; CDR3 DNA: TGCGCCAGCAGCCAACAATGGCGGGGGGTAGAGACCCAGTACTTC; CDR3 protein: CASSQQWRGVETQYF
V gene: TRBV7-2; D gene: TRBD1; J gene: TRBJ2-2; clone size: .; CDR3 DNA: TGTGCCAGCAGCTTAGTGCCCCAGGGGGCCCCCGGGGAGCTGTTTTTT; CDR3 protein: CASSLVPQGAPGELFF
V gene: TRBV20-1; D gene: TRBD2; J gene: TRBJ2-1; clone size: .; CDR3 DNA: TGCAGTGCCTCTTCCTCGACTAGCGGGAAGGTGAATGAGCAGTTCTTC; CDR3 protein: CSASSSTSGKVNEQFF
V gene: TRBV29-1; D gene: .; J gene: TRBJ2-3; clone size: .; CDR3 DNA: TGCAGCTGTGGGCAGGGCCACGCCACAGATACGCAGTATTTT; CDR3 protein: CSCGQGHATDTQYF
V gene: TRBV20-1; D gene: TRBD2; J gene: TRBJ2-7; clone size: many; CDR3 DNA: TGCAGTGCTGGAACTGGACTAGCGGGAAACTACGAGCAGTACTTC; CDR3 protein: CSAGTGLAGNYEQYF
V gene: TRBV7-8; D gene: .; J gene: TRBJ2-1; clone size: few; CDR3 DNA: TGTGCCAGCAGCTTAGCGAGGCCACAGGGTTCGCTTAGGAATGAGCAGTTCTTC; CDR3 protein: CASSLARPQGSLRNEQFF
V gene: TRBV7-6; D gene: .; J gene: TRBJ1-6; clone size: many; CDR3 DNA: TGTGCCAGCAGCTTGAGGCAGGGACCTTCACCCCTCCACTTT; CDR3 protein: CASSLRQGPSPLHF
V gene: TRBV7-9; D gene: TRBD1; J gene: TRBJ1-2; clone size: .; CDR3 DNA: TGTGCCAGCAGCTCCACCCTGGGACAGGGGGCAGGAGGCTACACCTTC; CDR3 protein: CASSSTLGQGAGGYTF
V gene: TRBV6-6; D gene: .; J gene: TRBJ1-2; clone size: .; CDR3 DNA: TGTGCCAGCAGACCCGGGCCAAACTATGGCTACACCTTC; CDR3 protein: CASRPGPNYGYTF
V gene: TRBV7-9; D gene: .; J gene: TRBJ2-3; clone size: few; CDR3 DNA: TGTGCCAGCAGCATTGGGACAGATACGCAGTATTTT; CDR3 protein: CASSIGTDTQYF
V gene: TRBV7-2; D gene: TRBD2; J gene: TRBJ2-3; clone size: many; CDR3 DNA: TGTGCCAGCAGCTTAGGGAGGGGGGCCGGGGGTAGCGGGAGGGCCCTCGACACAGATACGCAGTATTTT; CDR3 protein: CASSLGRGAGGSGRALDTDTQYF
V gene: TRBV12-3/TRBV12-4; D gene: .; J gene: TRBJ2-1; clone size: .; CDR3 DNA: TGTGCCAGCAGTTGGGGTTCGGGAAATGAGCAGTTCTTC; CDR3 protein: CASSWGSGNEQFF
V gene: TRBV5-1; D gene: .; J gene: TRBJ2-6; clone size: few; CDR3 DNA: TGCGCCAGCAGCCCGGGACCTGCCGACTCTGGGGCCAACGTCCTGACTTTC; CDR3 protein: CASSPGPADSGANVLTF